The T cell receptor beta chain described here comes from a study of blood T cells in healthy people across ages. In the case of this clonotype: A junction end diverges from the germline sequence, so it may reflect a read error.

Alongside a J-beta primer mix, a sample-barcoded 5' primer served in a second PCR lasting roughly 6 to 11 cycles. TCRdb re-analysed the 5' RACE reads in MiXCR, keeping a single row per CDR3 protein. The table has 750,000 to 950,000 distinct CDR3 sequences, 25% to 30% seen once. Germline lookup yields CDR1 MNHEY and CDR2 SVGEGT. The CDR3 has 14 residues. The data also belong to a second study, concerning T cells of mothers and their children.

This clonotype was obtained from a woman in her thirties or forties in good health. The chain uses TRBV6-2 or TRBV6-3 and TRBJ2-1; 7 bases align to TRBD2. The better agreement between TRBJ2-7 and the DNA end casts doubt on the J call. Sequencing was performed on blood. The CDR3 DNA reads TGTACCAGCAGTTCAGGACTAGAGTACAATGAGCAGTACTTC. Protein: CTSSSGLEYNEQYF.